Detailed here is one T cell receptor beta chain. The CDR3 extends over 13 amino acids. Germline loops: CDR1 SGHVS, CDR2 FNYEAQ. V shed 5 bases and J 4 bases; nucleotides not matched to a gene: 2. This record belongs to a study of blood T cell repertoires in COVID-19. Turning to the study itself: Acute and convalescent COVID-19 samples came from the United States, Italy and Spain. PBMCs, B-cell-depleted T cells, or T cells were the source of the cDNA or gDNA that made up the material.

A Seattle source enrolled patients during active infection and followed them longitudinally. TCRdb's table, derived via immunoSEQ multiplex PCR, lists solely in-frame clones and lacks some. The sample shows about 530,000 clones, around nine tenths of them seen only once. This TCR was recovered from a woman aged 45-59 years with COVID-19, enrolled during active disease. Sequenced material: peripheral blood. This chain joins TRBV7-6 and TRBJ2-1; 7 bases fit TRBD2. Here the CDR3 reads CASSRGLYNEQFF. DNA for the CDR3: TGTGCCAGCAGCCGGGGACTATACAATGAGCAGTTCTTC.